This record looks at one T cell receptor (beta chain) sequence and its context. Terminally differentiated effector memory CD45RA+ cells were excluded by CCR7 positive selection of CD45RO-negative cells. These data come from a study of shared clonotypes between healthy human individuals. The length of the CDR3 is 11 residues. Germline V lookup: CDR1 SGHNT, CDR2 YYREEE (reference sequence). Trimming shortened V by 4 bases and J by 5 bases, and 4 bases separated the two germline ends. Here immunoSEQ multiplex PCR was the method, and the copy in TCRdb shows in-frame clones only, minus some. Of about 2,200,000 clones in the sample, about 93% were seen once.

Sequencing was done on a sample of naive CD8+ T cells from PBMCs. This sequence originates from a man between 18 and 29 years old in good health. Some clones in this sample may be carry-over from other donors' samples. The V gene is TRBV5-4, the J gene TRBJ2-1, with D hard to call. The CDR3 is CASSQDNEQFF. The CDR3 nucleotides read TGTGCCAGCAGCCAGGACAATGAGCAGTTCTTC.